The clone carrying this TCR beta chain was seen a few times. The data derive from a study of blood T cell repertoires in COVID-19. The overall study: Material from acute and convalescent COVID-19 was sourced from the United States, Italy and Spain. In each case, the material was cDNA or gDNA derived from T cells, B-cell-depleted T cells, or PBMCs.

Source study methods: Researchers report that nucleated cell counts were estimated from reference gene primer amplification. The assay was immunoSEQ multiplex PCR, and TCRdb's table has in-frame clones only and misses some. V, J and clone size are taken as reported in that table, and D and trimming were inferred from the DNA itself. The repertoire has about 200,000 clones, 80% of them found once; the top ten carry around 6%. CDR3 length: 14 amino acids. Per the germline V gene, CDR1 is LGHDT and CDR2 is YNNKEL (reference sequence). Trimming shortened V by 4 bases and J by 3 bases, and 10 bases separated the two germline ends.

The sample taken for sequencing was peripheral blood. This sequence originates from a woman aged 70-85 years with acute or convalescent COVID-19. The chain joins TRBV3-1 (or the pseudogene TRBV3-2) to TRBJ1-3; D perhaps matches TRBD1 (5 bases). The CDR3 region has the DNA TGTGCCAGCAGCCGGGGAGGGGATGGAAACACCATATATTTT. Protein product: CASSRGGDGNTIYF.